This T cell receptor beta chain was captured by sequencing in a study of blood T cell repertoires in COVID-19 (dated by TCRdb to 2018 to 2020). Regarding the complete study: Samples from collaborators originated in the United States, Italy and Spain and spanned both the acute and convalescent phases of COVID-19. The sample metadata nearly always contained a de-identified subject ID, COVID-19 status, age in years and sex. The repertoires were released in a freely available public database meant as a resource for research on the immune response to SARS-CoV-2. The dataset comprised deeply sampled blood TCRbeta repertoires from subjects exposed to, actively infected with, or recovered from COVID-19. Where available, HLA class I and class II types were taken from metadata supplied by the sample provider and were not determined by assay-based typing. The samples were drawn from two sources: the first 160 participants of the ongoing ImmuneRACE study, and 950 to 1,500 subjects contributed by 6 global collaborators. The prospective study material was composed of cDNA or gDNA derived from T cells, B-cell-depleted T cells, or PBMCs.

The research as a whole found: How much clinical and demographic metadata was included differed by source and by participant, and the metadata was provided uncurated.

Worth noting for this clone: There is no known antigen for this receptor. The input lacks base qualities; no much larger clone sits a single base away.

Enrolling through a virtual design, the prospective study's participants ranged in age from roughly 18 to 90 years and lived across 20 to 30 United States geographic areas. Cohort assignment in the prospective study relied on participant-reported clinical history from a screening survey and a study questionnaire. ImmuneRACE Cohort 3 recovered participants were defined by two consecutive negative NP/OP PCR tests, healthcare professional clearance, or symptom resolution. Each participant in the prospective study had whole blood, serum and a nasopharyngeal or oropharyngeal swab collected by mobile phlebotomists. Over a roughly two-month period, participants in the prospective study had the option of providing additional blood draws and questionnaires. Before DNA extraction, blood samples from the prospective study were shipped at room temperature or frozen. The immunoSEQ Assay, a bias-controlled multiplex PCR, was used to amplify TCRbeta CDR3 regions from genomic DNA. In the source study's methods: The number of nucleated cells in each sample was estimated by amplification of reference gene primers within the assay. Sequence reads were collapsed and filtered to measure the absolute abundance of every unique TCRbeta CDR3 rearrangement. For each sample, productive Simpson clonality was calculated as the square root of Simpson's diversity index over productive rearrangements. TCRdb took over this immuneACCESS table, retaining in-frame rearrangements with V and J assigned. Such tables are incomplete; in checked studies, under half of the missing clones stem from an unresolved V gene, and the remainder is unexplained. V and J calls and clone size are copied from that table; D and trimming were computed from the DNA. The sample table records more than 300,000 clones; just over 85% of these occur just once. 10% of the sample belongs to the ten largest clones.

Inclusive of the bounding cysteine and phenylalanine, the CDR3 is 15 residues long. The only DNA kept is the CDR3, 45 bases in frame from the first base. Taken from the germline V gene (reference sequence), the CDR1 and CDR2 loops are PRHDT and FYEKMQ. Here V drops 6 bases and J drops 4 bases, and the junction holds 9 bases not matched to any gene. The clonotype comes from a woman between 18 and 29 years old who had recovered from COVID-19. Sequencing was done on a sample of PBMCs or T cells enriched from blood (not recorded which). Rearrangement joined TRBV13 to TRBJ1-3; 7 junctional bases match TRBD1. The nucleotide sequence is given as TGTGCCAGCAGTCTGGACAGGATCAGCGGAAACACCATATATTTT. This yields the protein CASSLDRISGNTIYF.